One and the same sample provided the 16 T cell receptor beta chains below, sequenced in a study of CD8+ T cells in alopecia areata. cDNA serving as the sequencing template came from extracted, reverse transcribed RNA. Here immunoSEQ multiplex PCR was the method, and the copy in TCRdb shows in-frame clones only, minus some. The sample carries over 150,000 clones, more than 60% recorded once. This specimen was CD4+ T cells sorted from blood, taken at week 0. The receptors were gathered from a human donor with alopecia areata.

The sample holds a few counts of this clone. This rearrangement joins TRBV5-4 to TRBJ2-4, with D possibly matching TRBD1 (5 bases). V was trimmed by 0 bases and J by 9 bases, leaving 7 bases between them. CDR1 is SGHNT, CDR2 YYREEE, per germline (reference sequence). The CDR3 runs 12 residues. The CDR3 region has the DNA TGTGCCAGCAGCTTGGGGGGCAGCATTCAGTACTTC. This encodes CASSLGGSIQYF.

This sequence joins TRBV4-1 and TRBJ1-2; D ambiguous. With 0 bases removed from V and 5 bases from J, the gap between germline ends came to 10 bases. This CDR3 has 14 residues. Germline loops: CDR1 MGHRA, CDR2 YSYEKL. DNA of the CDR3: TGCGCCAGCAGCCAAGATCCCTCGGTTTATGGCTACACCTTC. As protein: CASSQDPSVYGYTF.

The chain joins TRBV7-2 to TRBJ2-1, with 11 bases matching TRBD2. The CDR3 runs 19 residues. CDR1 and CDR2 from the germline V gene are SGHTA and FQGNSA. The trim removed 2 bases at V and 7 bases at J, leaving 16 bases unmatched. The CDR3 DNA reads TGTGCCAGCAGCTTAATGCCCGACCGGGTAGCGGGGGGGCGGAATGAGCAGTTCTTC. Its translation is CASSLMPDRVAGGRNEQFF. Supplemented by reference TRBV7-2 and TRBJ2-1, the full variable domain reads GAGVSQSPSNKVTEKGKDVELRCDPISGHTALYWYRQSLGQGLEFLIYFQGNSAPDKSGLPSDRFSAERTGGSVSTLTIQRTQQEDSAVYLCASSLMPDRVAGGRNEQFFGPGTRLTVL.

The chain joins TRBV5-4 to TRBJ1-5; D not resolved. The germline gives CDR1 SGHNT, CDR2 YYREEE (reference sequence). CDR3 length equals 16 residues. Trimming removed 0 bases from V and 5 bases from J, with 15 bases in between. CDR3 coding DNA: TGTGCCAGCAGCTTGGACTCACCGACCGGTTATCAGCCCCAGCATTTT. Encoded protein: CASSLDSPTGYQPQHF.

The chain couples TRBV20-1 to TRBJ1-2, with D uncertain. Deletions cut 2 bases from V and 4 bases from J, with 2 bases between. Per germline, CDR1 DFQATT and CDR2 SNEGSKA (reference sequence). There are 10 residues in the CDR3. CDR3 sequence (DNA): TGCAGTGCTAGAAGCTATGGCTACACCTTC. Translation gives CSARSYGYTF.

This chain connects TRBV7-2 to TRBJ2-7; TRBD1 aligns across 7 bases. Germline values: CDR1 SGHTA, CDR2 FQGNSA. J gave up 1 base and V 2 bases, and 2 bases lay outside the gene matches. The CDR3 runs to 14 residues. CDR3 region: CASSLSQGSYEQYF. In nucleotides, the CDR3 is TGTGCCAGCAGCTTATCACAGGGGTCCTACGAGCAGTACTTC.

This chain uses TRBV29-1 with TRBJ2-1; TRBD1 aligns across 9 bases. The trim removed 7 bases at V and 9 bases at J, leaving 10 bases unmatched. The CDR3 is made up of 13 amino acids. Germline CDR1 SQVTM, CDR2 ANQGSEA. CDR3 region: CSARDRVDGEQFF. In DNA, the CDR3 is TGCAGCGCCCGGGACAGGGTCGACGGTGAGCAGTTCTTC.

The chain couples TRBV30 to TRBJ1-2; D perhaps matches TRBD1 (6 bases). Trimming took 3 bases from V and 4 from J, leaving 21 bases between them. Germline V gene lookup returns CDR1 GTSNPN and CDR2 SVGIG (reference sequence). This CDR3 is 16 amino acids long. The CDR3 protein is CAWRPIMGASLYGYTF. For the CDR3, the DNA is TGTGCCTGGAGACCCATTATGGGGGCATCTCTCTATGGCTACACCTTC. The full variable domain, its missing parts supplied by reference TRBV30 and TRBJ1-2, is SQTIHQWPATLVQPVGSPLSLECTVEGTSNPNLYWYRQAAGRGLQLLFYSVGIGQISSEVPQNLSASRPQDRQFILSSKKLLLSDSGFYLCAWRPIMGASLYGYTFGSGTRLTVV.

This clone has a single count. Other DNA sequences in this specimen translate into the identical CDR3. The chain uses TRBV15 and TRBJ1-5, with D uncertain. Germline V gives CDR1 LNHNV, CDR2 YYDKDF (reference sequence). The CDR3 totals 12 residues. V gave up 1 base and J gave up 5 bases, with 3 bases separating them. The CDR3 is CATSRVDQPQHF. The CDR3 DNA is TGTGCCACCAGCAGAGTGGATCAGCCCCAGCATTTT.

The CDR3 nucleotides read TGTGCCACCGGTGTTTGGGGCAATGAGCAGTTCTTC. Translation: CATGVWGNEQFF. The chain carries TRBV15 and TRBJ2-1; D ambiguous. This CDR3 spans 12 amino acids. The V gene lost 8 bases and the J gene lost 6 bases, with 11 bases spanning the gap. Germline assignment: CDR1 LNHNV and CDR2 YYDKDF (reference sequence).

J is TRBJ2-3 and V is TRBV29-1; 10 nucleotides agree with TRBD1. The length of the CDR3 is 14 residues. Trimming at V came to 6 bases and at J to 4 bases, leaving 7 bases not matched to a gene. The germline V gene encodes CDR1 SQVTM and CDR2 ANQGSEA. The CDR3 bases are TGCAGCGTATCCGCCGGGACAGGGGCAGATACGCAGTATTTT. It is translated as CSVSAGTGADTQYF.

Concerning this clone itself: Other DNA sequences in this sample translate to the same CDR3. The rearrangement uses TRBV30 and TRBJ1-1; perhaps TRBD1 as D (6 bases). The CDR3 extends over 14 amino acids. Germline V lookup: CDR1 GTSNPN, CDR2 SVGIG (reference sequence). V was pared by 0 bases and J by 1 base, with 9 bases between. The CDR3 here is CAWSVGTPNTEAFF. The CDR3 region has the DNA TGTGCCTGGAGTGTAGGGACACCGAACACTGAAGCTTTCTTT.

The V call is TRBV19, the J call TRBJ2-2, with a possible D match to TRBD2 (6 bases). CDR3 length: 16 amino acids. Trimming stripped 3 bases from V and 4 bases from J, with 15 bases between. Germline CDR1 and CDR2: LNHDA and SQIVND (reference sequence). The CDR3 protein is CASSIAGRLVTGELFF. Here the CDR3 DNA reads TGTGCCAGTAGTATCGCGGGAAGGTTGGTCACCGGGGAGCTGTTTTTT.

Only a few counts were recorded for this clone. The V gene is TRBV18, the J gene TRBJ2-5; D ambiguous. V was shortened by 1 base and J by 5 bases, with 2 bases between the two germline ends. The CDR3 is 11 residues long. Germline values: CDR1 KGHSH, CDR2 LQKENI. CDR3 coding DNA: TGTGCCAGCTCACCACTGGAGACCCAGTACTTC. Amino acid sequence: CASSPLETQYF.

This clone was recorded once. This chain connects TRBV5-1 to TRBJ2-5, with a possible D match to TRBD1 (5 bases). Trimming took off 0 bases at V and 0 bases at J, with 12 bases between the two ends. Germline-derived CDR1 and CDR2 are SGHRS and YFSETQ. This CDR3 spans 16 amino acids. CDR3 residues: CASSLAQGTYQETQYF. CDR3 DNA sequence: TGCGCCAGCAGCTTGGCTCAGGGAACATACCAAGAGACCCAGTACTTC.

A few counts support this clone. An end of the junction differs from the germline gene, which may be a read error. The CDR3 nucleotides read TGCGCCAGCAGTCCGCTCTCGGGGGGGGGCAACCAGCCCCAGCATTTT. It encodes CASSPLSGGGNQPQHF. The rearrangement uses TRBV23-1 and TRBJ1-5, with TRBD1 as a possible D gene (6 bases). TRBV23-1 is an open reading frame whose function is uncertain. This CDR3 region has 16 residues.